This entry concerns a single TCR beta chain. These data are taken from a study of regulatory T cells in long-lasting Graves disease. Sample time point: newly diagnosed GD, antithyroid drugs for less than 3 months. Making the TCR library involved RNA that had been extracted from PBMCs. Investigators prepared the TCR beta libraries by applying iRepertoire HTBI primers and Arm-PCR of CDR3 regions. A single record per CDR3 protein comes from TCRdb applying MiXCR to the multiplex PCR reads. Of about 560,000 distinct CDR3 sequences detected, 16% appear once; the ten largest clones hold around 11%. V dropped 0 bases and J dropped 3 bases, with 9 bases sitting between them. CDR1 and CDR2 from the germline V gene are WNHNN and SYGVQD (reference sequence). CDR3 length: 15 amino acids. This sample was also put to use in a study of T cells in Graves' hyperthyroidism and ophthalmopathy. That study adds: Diagnostic decisions used clinical symptoms, serum thyroxine and TRAb, thyroid ultrasound and orbital computed tomography.

This TCR came from a man younger than 35 with Graves disease. V gene TRBV10-1 combines with J gene TRBJ2-1; D not resolved. The material was peripheral blood mononuclear cells (PBMCs), obtained at new diagnosis, from a patient treated with antithyroid drugs. CDR3 protein: CASSESTDGYNEQFF. CDR3 bases: TGCGCCAGCAGTGAGTCGACGGACGGCTACAATGAGCAGTTCTTC.